Shown below are 8 T cell receptor beta chains from a single sample sequenced in a study of CD8+ T cells in alopecia areata. Extraction and reverse transcription of RNA yielded cDNA as the sequencing template. Assay: immunoSEQ multiplex PCR; the TCRdb copy retains only in-frame clones and omits some. The data hold around 190,000 clones, with roughly 56% observed a single time. The specimen sequenced was CD8+ T cells sorted from blood. The receptors were gathered from a human donor in good health.

The genes are TRBV29-1 and TRBJ1-2; 7 bases map to TRBD1. CDR1 is SQVTM and CDR2 is ANQGSEA in the germline V gene. The CDR3 runs 14 residues. Losses at the gene ends were 1 base for V and 4 bases for J; bases not matched to a gene: 6. The CDR3 loop reads CSVEAEEGAYGYTF. The CDR3 region has the DNA TGCAGCGTTGAAGCAGAGGAGGGGGCCTATGGCTACACCTTC.

The chain combines TRBV29-1 with TRBJ2-2; D possibly corresponds to TRBD2 (5 bases). Germline CDR1 SQVTM, CDR2 ANQGSEA. CDR3 size: 16 residues. Trimming removed 2 bases at V and 4 bases at J, with 17 bases between. CDR3 sequence (DNA): TGCAGCGTTGAACTGGTTGTTCCGGGAACCACCGGGGAGCTGTTTTTT. This gives the protein CSVELVVPGTTGELFF.

The count of this clone is one. The chain links TRBV9 to TRBJ1-2; D not certain. In germline, CDR1 is SGDLS, CDR2 YYNGEE. CDR3 length: 18 amino acids. V gave up 0 bases and J gave up 1 base, with 19 bases separating them. CDR3 bases: TGTGCCAGCAGCGTAGAGCCAGCCGACATTGCTCATAACTATGGCTACACCTTC. It codes for CASSVEPADIAHNYGYTF.

The chain joins TRBV9 to TRBJ2-5; the match to TRBD1 covers 7 bases. The CDR3 has 16 residues. The germline V gene has CDR1 SGDLS and CDR2 YYNGEE. With V trimmed by 2 bases and J by 4 bases, 11 bases remained unmatched. The DNA of the CDR3 is TGTGCCAGCAGCGTTAACAGGGGAATCACGACAGAGACCCAGTACTTC. Its protein product is CASSVNRGITTETQYF. Using reference TRBV9 and TRBJ2-5 for the parts outside the CDR3, the full variable domain is DSGVTQTPKHLITATGQRVTLRCSPRSGDLSVYWYQQSLDQGLQFLIQYYNGEERAKGNILERFSAQQFPDLHSELNLSSLELGDSALYFCASSVNRGITTETQYFGPGTRLLVL.

This rearrangement joins TRBV28 to TRBJ2-7; 7 bases fit TRBD1. This CDR3 spans 15 amino acids. J gave up 0 bases and V 3 bases, and 5 bases lay outside the gene matches. Germline V lookup: CDR1 MDHEN, CDR2 SYDVKM. The CDR3 sequence is CASSFRTGPSYEQYF. As DNA, the CDR3 is TGTGCCAGCAGTTTCAGGACAGGTCCCTCCTACGAGCAGTACTTC. The whole variable domain, remainder taken from reference TRBV28 and TRBJ2-7, is DVKVTQSSRYLVKRTGEKVFLECVQDMDHENMFWYRQDPGLGLRLIYFSYDVKMKEKGDIPEGYSVSREKKERFSLILESASTNQTSMYLCASSFRTGPSYEQYFGPGTRLTVT.

CDR3 nucleotide sequence: TGTGCCAGCAGCCCTTCAGACACGACCGGGGAGCTGTTTTTT. Its protein product is CASSPSDTTGELFF. This chain links TRBV4-2 with TRBJ2-2; D is unresolved. V lost 4 bases and J 5 bases, leaving 11 bases between the germline ends. From germline, CDR1 is LGHNA and CDR2 YNFKEQ. CDR3 length equals 14 residues.

This chain connects TRBV29-1 to TRBJ2-7; weak D call: TRBD2 (6 bases). Germline values: CDR1 SQVTM, CDR2 ANQGSEA. V was clipped by 2 bases and J by 6 bases, with 11 bases between them. The CDR3 is made up of 12 amino acids. This CDR3 is CSVERLEGEQYF. Here the CDR3 DNA reads TGCAGCGTTGAAAGGTTGGAGGGCGAGCAGTACTTC.

This clone was detected a few times. The chain employs TRBV10-2 and TRBJ1-1; D gene ambiguous. The CDR3 consists of 13 residues. Germline loops: CDR1 WSHSY, CDR2 SAAADI. Trimming left V 3 bases short and J 3 bases short, with 8 bases between. The CDR3, as DNA: TGCGCCAGCAGTGATCCCCGGGACACTGAAGCTTTCTTT. This gives the protein CASSDPRDTEAFF.